These 6 T cell receptor beta chains came from one sample sequenced in a study of cytomegalovirus exposure and HLA in healthy donors. Primers for the PCR totalled 60 Vbeta and 13 Jbeta. Assay used: immunoSEQ multiplex PCR; TCRdb lists only in-frame clones, some missing. Among more than 95,000 clones listed, 60% to 85% were seen once. The specimen sequenced was PBMCs. The receptors here all came from a man aged 45-65 years in good health and CMV-seronegative.

The chain has TRBV6-5 and TRBJ1-4, with 7 bases aligning to TRBD1. CDR1 and CDR2 from the germline V gene are MNHEY and SVGAGI. V gave up 5 bases and J gave up 12 bases; unmatched junction bases: 15. CDR3 length: 15 residues. The DNA for the CDR3 is TGTGCCAGCAGTGGGGGGACAGCACGGGTTTCAGAACTGTTTTTT. Its protein is CASSGGTARVSELFF.

This rearrangement joins TRBV7-9 to TRBJ1-2, with D maybe TRBD1 (6 bases). CDR1 is SEHNR, CDR2 FQNEAQ, per germline (reference sequence). The CDR3 is 15 amino acids. The V end was cut by 5 bases, the J end by 4 bases, with 17 bases between. Here the CDR3 DNA reads TGTGCCAGCAGCCTGTACAGGGACGGTGGCTATGGCTACACCTTC. Protein product: CASSLYRDGGYGYTF.

The CDR3 is CASSLAGQGGEYV. The CDR3, as DNA: TGTGCCAGCAGCTTGGCGGGACAGGGCGGGGAGTACGTC. The chain has TRBV5-6 and TRBJ2-7; TRBD1 matches at 9 bases. Germline CDR1 and CDR2: SGHDT and YYEEEE. Unmatched junction bases numbered 6, after V lost 0 bases and J lost 11 bases. The CDR3 contains 13 residues.

CDR3 amino acids: CASSLGQGNYGYTF. The CDR3, as DNA: TGTGCCAGCAGCTTGGGACAGGGAAACTATGGCTACACCTTC. V and J are TRBV6-5 and TRBJ1-2; 9 bases fit TRBD1. Germline assignment: CDR1 MNHEY and CDR2 SVGAGI. V lost 6 bases and J lost 2; bases outside the gene matches: 4. This CDR3 has 14 amino acids.

The CDR3 DNA reads as TGTGCCAGCAGCTTAGTTTCAGGGGCGTTAGACGAGCAGTACTTC. It encodes CASSLVSGALDEQYF. The J gene is TRBJ2-7, the V gene TRBV11-2; D may be TRBD1 (6 bases). V lost 1 base, J lost 5 bases, and 15 bases lay in between. The CDR3 covers 15 residues. Germline CDR1 reads SGHAT; CDR2 reads FQNNGV.

This chain uses TRBV19 with TRBJ2-5; TRBD2 might be the D (5 bases). Germline V lookup: CDR1 LNHDA, CDR2 SQIVND (reference sequence). The CDR3 contains 13 residues. Deletions cut 4 bases from V and 7 bases from J, with 13 bases between. The CDR3 loop reads CASSKTMESTQYF. The CDR3 nucleotides are TGTGCCAGTAGTAAGACTATGGAATCGACCCAGTACTTC.